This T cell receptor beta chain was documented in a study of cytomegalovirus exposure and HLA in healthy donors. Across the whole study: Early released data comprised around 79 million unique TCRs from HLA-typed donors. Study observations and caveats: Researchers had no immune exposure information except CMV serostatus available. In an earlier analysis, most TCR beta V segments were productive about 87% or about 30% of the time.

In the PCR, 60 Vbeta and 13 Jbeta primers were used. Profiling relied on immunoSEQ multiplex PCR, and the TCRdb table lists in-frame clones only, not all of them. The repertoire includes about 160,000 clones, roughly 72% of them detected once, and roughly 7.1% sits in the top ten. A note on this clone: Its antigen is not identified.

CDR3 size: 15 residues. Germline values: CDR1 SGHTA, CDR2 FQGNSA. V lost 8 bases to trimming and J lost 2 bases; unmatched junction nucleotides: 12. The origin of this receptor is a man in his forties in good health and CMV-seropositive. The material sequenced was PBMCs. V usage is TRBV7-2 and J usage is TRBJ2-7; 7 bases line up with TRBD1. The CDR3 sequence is CASRKRGQGAYEQYF. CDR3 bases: TGTGCCAGCCGAAAGAGGGGGCAGGGAGCCTACGAGCAGTACTTC.